The clone carrying this T cell receptor beta chain was seen a single time. The V end lost 0 bases, the J end lost 0 bases, and 17 bases lay between the germline ends. The CDR3 sequence is 18 residues long. The data originate from a study of T cell clones after liver transplantation. As for the study in general: Apart from three HCV-positive recipients, transplants were for non-autoimmune, non-viral reasons.

Method: immunoSEQ multiplex PCR; TCRdb's copy keeps in-frame clones and lacks some. The table lists 70,000 to 80,000 clones, roughly 90% of them singletons. The V call is TRBV5-3, the J call TRBJ2-3; D possibly corresponds to TRBD2 (5 bases). TRBV5-3 is filed as an ORF, its function uncertain. Sequenced here: CD4+ T cells from blood, sampled before liver transplant. The sequence was collected from a human donor who received a liver transplant. As DNA, the CDR3 is TGTGCCAGAAGCTTGGTGACTACCCCGGACTCTAGCACAGATACGCAGTATTTT. Residues: CARSLVTTPDSSTDTQYF.